A selection of T cell receptor beta chains follows, all from one sample in a study of cytomegalovirus exposure and HLA in healthy donors. TCRdb's table, derived via immunoSEQ multiplex PCR, lists solely in-frame clones and lacks some. The sample has 100,000 to 150,000 clones; 81% are singletons. The sequenced sample was PBMCs. All receptors derive from a man aged 18 to 35 in good health and CMV-seropositive. The CDR3 runs from the conserved cysteine through the conserved F or W. A D gene is named only where the DNA matches it firmly. Not every row has a clone size; where given, it reads once, few, many or a size class.

d_gene: -; abundance: -; j_gene: TRBJ1-6; v_gene: TRBV30; CDR3nt: TGTGCCTGGAGGGCTGGGCCTTATAATTCACCCCTCCACTTT; CDR3aa: CAWRAGPYNSPLHF
d_gene: TRBD1; abundance: -; j_gene: TRBJ2-7; v_gene: TRBV5-6; CDR3nt: TGTGCCAGCAGCCTAAACCGGGACAGGGGGTCCTACGAGCAGTACTTC; CDR3aa: CASSLNRDRGSYEQYF
d_gene: TRBD1; abundance: -; j_gene: TRBJ1-5; v_gene: TRBV19; CDR3nt: TGTGCCAGTAGTTTGACAGGGGGGCAGCCCCAGCATTTT; CDR3aa: CASSLTGGQPQHF
d_gene: -; abundance: -; j_gene: TRBJ1-2; v_gene: TRBV7-9; CDR3nt: TGTGCCAGCAGCTTAGTTGGTGGGAGTGACTATGGCTACACCTTC; CDR3aa: CASSLVGGSDYGYTF
d_gene: -; abundance: -; j_gene: TRBJ1-1; v_gene: TRBV7-9; CDR3nt: TGTGCCAGCAGCCCTGAAGTCGGTCCGGGGAACACTGAAGCTTTCTTT; CDR3aa: CASSPEVGPGNTEAFF
d_gene: -; abundance: -; j_gene: TRBJ2-1; v_gene: TRBV6-5; CDR3nt: TGTGCCAGCAGTCCGGGACTCTCTCATGAGCAGTTCTTC; CDR3aa: CASSPGLSHEQFF
d_gene: -; abundance: few; j_gene: TRBJ1-1; v_gene: TRBV5-1; CDR3nt: TGCGCCAGCAGCTTGAGAATCCCAGAAGAAGCTTTCTTT; CDR3aa: CASSLRIPEEAFF
d_gene: TRBD2; abundance: -; j_gene: TRBJ2-2; v_gene: TRBV29-1; CDR3nt: TGCAGCGTAAGGAGTCCGTCTAGCGGGGTTAACACCGGGGAGCTGTTTTTT; CDR3aa: CSVRSPSSGVNTGELFF
d_gene: TRBD1; abundance: -; j_gene: TRBJ2-7; v_gene: TRBV5-1; CDR3nt: TGCGCCAGCAGCTTGGCCGCGACAGGGGGAGCATACGAGCAGTACTTC; CDR3aa: CASSLAATGGAYEQYF
d_gene: -; abundance: -; j_gene: TRBJ2-2; v_gene: TRBV5-1; CDR3nt: TGCGCCAGCAGTTTTCAGGGTTCCGGGGAGCTGTTTTTT; CDR3aa: CASSFQGSGELFF
d_gene: TRBD1; abundance: -; j_gene: TRBJ1-5; v_gene: TRBV7-8; CDR3nt: TGTGCCAGCAGCTCAGGGCAGGGGGCGGGTCAGCCCCAGCATTTT; CDR3aa: CASSSGQGAGQPQHF
d_gene: -; abundance: -; j_gene: TRBJ1-3; v_gene: TRBV7-2; CDR3nt: TGTGCCAGCAGCTCTTACAGGGTGATATCTGGAAACACCATATATTTT; CDR3aa: CASSSYRVISGNTIYF
d_gene: TRBD2; abundance: -; j_gene: TRBJ2-5; v_gene: TRBV7-8; CDR3nt: TGTGCCAGCAGCTTTTTAGGGACTAGCGGGAAAGGGACCCAGTACTTC; CDR3aa: CASSFLGTSGKGTQYF
d_gene: TRBD2; abundance: -; j_gene: TRBJ2-3; v_gene: TRBV9; CDR3nt: TGTGCCAGCAGCGTATTGGCTAGCGGGGCGGCAGATACGCAGTATTTT; CDR3aa: CASSVLASGAADTQYF
d_gene: -; abundance: -; j_gene: TRBJ1-2; v_gene: TRBV18; CDR3nt: TGTGCCAGCTCACCCCCCGGCCTCCCCCTAGGGGGAGGGTCCTATGGCTACACCTTC; CDR3aa: CASSPPGLPLGGGSYGYTF
d_gene: TRBD1; abundance: -; j_gene: TRBJ1-6; v_gene: TRBV5-4; CDR3nt: TGTGCCAGCAGCGGAGGGACAGCTCTTCCACCCCTCCACTTT; CDR3aa: CASSGGTALPPLHF
d_gene: -; abundance: -; j_gene: TRBJ1-5; v_gene: TRBV19; CDR3nt: TGTGCCAGTAAAACAGGGTCCGGCACTAATCAGCCCCAGCATTTT; CDR3aa: CASKTGSGTNQPQHF
d_gene: TRBD1; abundance: -; j_gene: TRBJ1-2; v_gene: TRBV6-6; CDR3nt: TGTGCCAGCAGGGGGACAGGGACGAGTGGCTACACCTTC; CDR3aa: CASRGTGTSGYTF
d_gene: -; abundance: -; j_gene: TRBJ2-7; v_gene: TRBV5-6; CDR3nt: TGTGCCAGCAGCTGGGGAGAGCTTCCCTACGAGCAGTACTTC; CDR3aa: CASSWGELPYEQYF
d_gene: -; abundance: -; j_gene: TRBJ2-7; v_gene: TRBV18; CDR3nt: TGTGCCAGCGGGGAGCAACCCTACGAGCAGTACTTC; CDR3aa: CASGEQPYEQYF
d_gene: -; abundance: once; j_gene: TRBJ1-3; v_gene: TRBV5-6; CDR3nt: TGTGCCAGCCGTCTTGGAAACACCATATATTTT; CDR3aa: CASRLGNTIYF
d_gene: TRBD1; abundance: -; j_gene: TRBJ2-2; v_gene: TRBV5-5; CDR3nt: TGTGCCAGCGCCAGGGGGCTAATCACCGGGGAGCTGTTTTTT; CDR3aa: CASARGLITGELFF
d_gene: -; abundance: -; j_gene: TRBJ1-1; v_gene: TRBV6-5; CDR3nt: TGTGCCAGCAGTTACGGCCAGGGGAACACTGAAGCTTTCTTT; CDR3aa: CASSYGQGNTEAFF
d_gene: TRBD2; abundance: few; j_gene: TRBJ2-3; v_gene: TRBV4-3; CDR3nt: TGCGCCAGCAGCCAAGATTTCAGCGGGAGGGTATCAGATACGCAGTATTTT; CDR3aa: CASSQDFSGRVSDTQYF
d_gene: -; abundance: -; j_gene: TRBJ1-2; v_gene: TRBV19; CDR3nt: TGTGCCAGTAGCGGGCGGGGTGTGGACTACACCTTC; CDR3aa: CASSGRGVDYTF
d_gene: -; abundance: few; j_gene: TRBJ1-2; v_gene: TRBV5-1; CDR3nt: TGCGCCAGCAGCTTGGCGGGGGAGGACGGCTACACCTTC; CDR3aa: CASSLAGEDGYTF
d_gene: TRBD1; abundance: -; j_gene: TRBJ2-1; v_gene: TRBV2; CDR3nt: TGTGCCAGCAGTGGAAGGACAGGGAAAATAATCTACAATGAGCAGTTCTTC; CDR3aa: CASSGRTGKIIYNEQFF
d_gene: -; abundance: -; j_gene: TRBJ1-3; v_gene: TRBV7-9; CDR3nt: TGTGCCAGCAGCTCTAGGGTGGCGGGGAGCCTCTCTGGAAACACCATATATTTT; CDR3aa: CASSSRVAGSLSGNTIYF
d_gene: TRBD1; abundance: -; j_gene: TRBJ1-5; v_gene: TRBV6-5; CDR3nt: TGTGCCAGCAGAGACAGGGTACGTCAGCCCCAGCATTTT; CDR3aa: CASRDRVRQPQHF
d_gene: -; abundance: -; j_gene: TRBJ2-3; v_gene: TRBV7-6; CDR3nt: TGTGCCAGCAGCTTATTCCCAGGTCACACAGATACGCAGTATTTT; CDR3aa: CASSLFPGHTDTQYF
d_gene: -; abundance: -; j_gene: TRBJ2-1; v_gene: TRBV19; CDR3nt: TGTGCCACCTCAGGGGACCTCTACAATGAGCAGTTCTTC; CDR3aa: CATSGDLYNEQFF
d_gene: -; abundance: once; j_gene: TRBJ2-1; v_gene: TRBV27; CDR3nt: TGTGCCAGCAGTCTGCGGGACCCCCTCAATGAGCAGTTCTTC; CDR3aa: CASSLRDPLNEQFF
d_gene: TRBD1; abundance: -; j_gene: TRBJ1-2; v_gene: TRBV10-3; CDR3nt: TGTGCCATCAGTGAGCAGGTGACAGGGGGCTATGGCTACACCTTC; CDR3aa: CAISEQVTGGYGYTF
d_gene: TRBD2; abundance: -; j_gene: TRBJ2-7; v_gene: TRBV13; CDR3nt: TGTGCCAGCAGCCAAGGACTAGGTGGCTCCTACGAGCAGTACTTC; CDR3aa: CASSQGLGGSYEQYF
d_gene: TRBD1; abundance: once; j_gene: TRBJ1-4; v_gene: TRBV10-2; CDR3nt: TGCGCCAGCAGACACAGGGGGACTAATGAAAAACTGTTTTTT; CDR3aa: CASRHRGTNEKLFF
d_gene: TRBD1; abundance: -; j_gene: TRBJ1-2; v_gene: TRBV19; CDR3nt: TGTGCCAGTAGTATTGGGCGGGACAGAGTAAACTATGGCTACACCTTC; CDR3aa: CASSIGRDRVNYGYTF
d_gene: -; abundance: -; j_gene: TRBJ1-2; v_gene: TRBV4-2; CDR3nt: TGTGCCAGCAGCCGAGGCAGTGACTATGGCTACACCTTC; CDR3aa: CASSRGSDYGYTF
d_gene: TRBD1; abundance: once; j_gene: TRBJ1-5; v_gene: TRBV30; CDR3nt: TGTGCCTGGAGTATTAACAGGGGGCTGGATCAGCCCCAGCATTTT; CDR3aa: CAWSINRGLDQPQHF
d_gene: -; abundance: once; j_gene: TRBJ1-3; v_gene: TRBV9; CDR3nt: TGTGCCAGCAGCGTAGAACTAGTCGGAGTCCTCATATATTTT; CDR3aa: CASSVELVGVLIYF
d_gene: TRBD1; abundance: once; j_gene: TRBJ2-5; v_gene: TRBV19; CDR3nt: TGTGCCAGTACTAAGGGACAGCGGCCAGGGGCGACCCAGTACTTC; CDR3aa: CASTKGQRPGATQYF
d_gene: -; abundance: -; j_gene: TRBJ2-3; v_gene: TRBV30; CDR3nt: TGTGCCTGGAGTCCTCGAACTTCAGATACGCAGTATTTT; CDR3aa: CAWSPRTSDTQYF
d_gene: -; abundance: -; j_gene: TRBJ2-7; v_gene: TRBV10-3; CDR3nt: TGTGCCATCACCGCCAGGGTTTTGTCGGGCTACGAGCAGTACTTC; CDR3aa: CAITARVLSGYEQYF
d_gene: -; abundance: -; j_gene: TRBJ1-1; v_gene: TRBV27; CDR3nt: TGTGCCAGCCACCAGTTGCATAACACTGAAGCTTTCTTT; CDR3aa: CASHQLHNTEAFF
d_gene: -; abundance: -; j_gene: TRBJ1-2; v_gene: TRBV12-2; CDR3nt: TGTGCAAGTCGCCCCAAACAGGGGCTAACAAACTATGGCTACACCTTC; CDR3aa: CASRPKQGLTNYGYTF
d_gene: TRBD1; abundance: few; j_gene: TRBJ1-1; v_gene: TRBV7-9; CDR3nt: TGTGCCAGCAGCTGGACAGGGTACCCTGAAGCTTTCTTT; CDR3aa: CASSWTGYPEAFF
d_gene: TRBD2; abundance: -; j_gene: TRBJ2-1; v_gene: TRBV19; CDR3nt: TGTGCCAGTAGTATAATAGCTAGCGGGAGAGCTGAGCAGTTCTTC; CDR3aa: CASSIIASGRAEQFF
d_gene: -; abundance: -; j_gene: TRBJ2-5; v_gene: TRBV7-2; CDR3nt: TGTGCCAGCAGCTTAGCCGGTTACCAAGAGACCCAGTACTTC; CDR3aa: CASSLAGYQETQYF
d_gene: TRBD1; abundance: -; j_gene: TRBJ1-2; v_gene: TRBV11-2; CDR3nt: TGTGCCAGCAGCTTAGATCGGGGACAGGGCCTTGTCAATGGCTACACCTTC; CDR3aa: CASSLDRGQGLVNGYTF
d_gene: -; abundance: -; j_gene: TRBJ1-2; v_gene: TRBV11-2; CDR3nt: TGTGCCAGCAGCTTAGATCCGACAGATTACTATGGCTACACCTTC; CDR3aa: CASSLDPTDYYGYTF
d_gene: TRBD1; abundance: -; j_gene: TRBJ1-5; v_gene: TRBV7-8; CDR3nt: TGTGCCAGCAGCGAAGGACAGGAACAAGGGAGTCCTATGGCCCAGCATTTT; CDR3aa: CASSEGQEQGSPMAQHF
d_gene: -; abundance: -; j_gene: TRBJ2-4; v_gene: TRBV25-1; CDR3nt: TGTGCCAGCAGTGAATTAGACCGGGGTCATAACATTCAGTACTTC; CDR3aa: CASSELDRGHNIQYF
d_gene: -; abundance: once; j_gene: TRBJ2-2; v_gene: TRBV30; CDR3nt: TGTGCCCACCGAGGGGGGAACACCGGGGAGCTGTTTTTT; CDR3aa: CAHRGGNTGELFF
d_gene: -; abundance: -; j_gene: TRBJ2-5; v_gene: TRBV5-4; CDR3nt: TGTGCCAGCAGCTTGGCGGGGGTTTTGACGGAGACCCAGTACTTC; CDR3aa: CASSLAGVLTETQYF
d_gene: -; abundance: -; j_gene: TRBJ1-3; v_gene: TRBV5-5; CDR3nt: TGTGCCAGCAGCTTGGAACAGGTCCTCTCTGGAAACACCATATATTTT; CDR3aa: CASSLEQVLSGNTIYF
d_gene: -; abundance: once; j_gene: TRBJ1-6; v_gene: TRBV30; CDR3nt: TGTGCCTGGAGTGCACGGGGCTATAATTCACCCCTCCACTTT; CDR3aa: CAWSARGYNSPLHF
d_gene: -; abundance: -; j_gene: TRBJ1-5; v_gene: TRBV21-1; CDR3nt: TGTGCCAGCAGCTACGGTGACAGGAACTTCAATCAGCCCCAGCATTTT; CDR3aa: CASSYGDRNFNQPQHF
d_gene: TRBD2; abundance: -; j_gene: TRBJ2-7; v_gene: TRBV27; CDR3nt: TGTGCCACCCGGGGGGGAGCCTACGAGCAGTACTTC; CDR3aa: CATRGGAYEQYF